The sample holds a few counts of the clone carrying this T cell receptor beta chain. The CDR3 extends over 14 amino acids. From germline, CDR1 is LGHDT and CDR2 YNNKEL (reference sequence). Trimming removed 3 bases from V and 7 bases from J; junction bases left unmatched: 6. Genomic DNA, serving as template, underwent TCR beta VDJ and CDR3 profiling. MiXCR, run by TCRdb on the reads, gives a single entry per CDR3 protein. The data contain 200,000 or so distinct CDR3 sequences, under 50% of them singletons. Patients chosen for sequencing had shown CD8+CD57+ cell expansion by flow cytometry. Prior therapy had not been administered to any patient at the time of blood sampling. The sample is drawn from a study of CD8+CD57+ T cells in acquired aplastic anemia.

The sample was sorted CD4+, CD8+, or CD8+CD57+ T cells (not recorded which) from PBMCs. This chain uses TRBV3-1 with TRBJ1-5, with TRBD1 matching 7 bases. The source of this sequence is a human donor with aplastic anemia. CDR3 sequence reads: CASSHEGAKQPQHF. CDR3 nucleotides: TGTGCCAGCAGCCATGAGGGGGCGAAGCAGCCCCAGCATTTT.